This note documents a single TCR beta chain sequence. The sample holds other DNA sequences that translate to the same CDR3. This sample is part of a study of blood T cell repertoires in COVID-19. Study overall: Whether acute or convalescent, the COVID-19 samples came from the United States, Italy and Spain.

Germline V gene data show CDR1 as SGHRS and CDR2 as YFSETQ. This CDR3 contains 15 residues. Trimming stripped 1 base from V and 2 bases from J, with 9 bases between. Measured with immunoSEQ multiplex PCR; TCRdb has only the in-frame clones, and not every one. The sample consists of fewer than 250,000 clones, about 82% of them appearing once. Sequenced material: peripheral blood. The receptor was derived from a woman older than 75 with COVID-19, enrolled during active disease. The chain links TRBV5-1 to TRBJ2-2, with D tentatively TRBD2 (6 bases). The CDR3 sequence: CASSLLAGNTGELFF. CDR3 sequence (DNA): TGCGCCAGCAGCTTGTTGGCGGGAAACACCGGGGAGCTGTTTTTT.